This T cell receptor (beta chain) stems from a study of T cell responses to AZD1222 COVID-19 vaccine. Profiled with immunoSEQ multiplex PCR; TCRdb holds only in-frame clones, not every one. The sample gives about 200,000 clones, 80% to 95% of which show up once; about 3.5% is in the top ten. Turning to this clone: The antigen is undetermined.

V shed 0 bases and J 0 bases; nucleotides not matched to a gene: 5. The CDR3 covers 17 residues. Germline V gene lookup returns CDR1 WSHSY and CDR2 SAAADI. Overall study findings and caveats: Donor demographics were predominantly white British with a female majority; clonal diversity may be underestimated. All repertoire sampling was performed exclusively after the peak T cell response.

This TCR was recovered from an adult who received the AZD1222 COVID-19 vaccine. This chain connects TRBV10-2 to TRBJ2-1; 7 nucleotides match TRBD2. Sequences were derived from peripheral blood, sampled 28 days after the second AZD1222 dose. CDR3 loop: CASSESLAESSYNEQFF. As DNA, the CDR3 is TGCGCCAGCAGTGAGTCCCTAGCGGAGAGCTCCTACAATGAGCAGTTCTTC.